This T cell receptor beta chain was observed in a study of blood T cell repertoires in COVID-19. Study as a whole: From the United States, Italy and Spain came samples of acute and convalescent COVID-19.

Repertoires were generated with immunoSEQ multiplex PCR, while TCRdb's copy carries only in-frame clones and drops some. The sample carries over 70,000 clones, 80% to 90% recorded once. There are 14 residues in the CDR3. V lost 2 bases to trimming and J lost 4 bases; unmatched junction nucleotides: 2. The germline V gene has CDR1 SGHRS and CDR2 YFSETQ. The receptor was isolated from a man aged 55-75 years with COVID-19, enrolled during active disease. The gene calls are TRBV5-1 and TRBJ2-2; 7 bases are a match to TRBD2. The sample was peripheral blood. CDR3 residues: CASSLAGSTGELFF. The CDR3 DNA reads TGCGCCAGCAGCTTAGCGGGGTCCACCGGGGAGCTGTTTTTT.